The 25 T cell receptor beta chains below were found in one sample sequenced in a study of blood T cell repertoires in COVID-19. Libraries were prepared by immunoSEQ multiplex PCR; TCRdb keeps only in-frame clonotypes and omits some of them. The repertoire holds 110,000 to 150,000 clones, with roughly nine tenths as singletons. The sample taken for sequencing was peripheral blood. These receptors all stem from an older woman with active COVID-19.

The chain employs TRBV6-5 and TRBJ2-7; 8 bases are a match to TRBD2. Germline CDR1 MNHEY, CDR2 SVGAGI. J gave up 6 bases and V 6 bases, and 13 bases lay outside the gene matches. CDR3 length: 15 amino acids. This chain's CDR3 is CASRDLSGLGAEQYF. The CDR3 coding sequence is TGTGCCAGCAGGGATTTATCGGGACTAGGGGCCGAGCAGTACTTC.

The J gene is TRBJ1-1, the V gene TRBV2, with D tentatively TRBD1 (5 bases). Trimming removed 6 bases at V and 2 bases at J, with 13 bases between. Germline V gene sequence: CDR1 SNHLY, CDR2 FYNNEI. The CDR3 contains 14 residues. The CDR3 DNA reads as TGTGCCAGCAGGCCGCAGACAGTAAACACTGAAGCTTTCTTT. This sequence encodes CASRPQTVNTEAFF.

The CDR3 nucleotides read TGCGCCAGCAGCCAAGTCGGGGCCGGGGAGCTGTTTTTT. Translating it yields CASSQVGAGELFF. The chain employs TRBV4-3 and TRBJ2-2; a possible D gene is TRBD2 (5 bases). Germline values: CDR1 LGHNA, CDR2 YSLEER. This CDR3 region has 13 residues. Trimming pared 1 base from V and 6 bases from J, leaving 6 bases between.

The rearrangement links TRBV11-2 to TRBJ2-1, with D perhaps matching TRBD2 (6 bases). Germline values: CDR1 SGHAT, CDR2 FQNNGV. The CDR3 spans 13 residues. The V gene lost 0 bases and the J gene lost 13 bases, with 13 bases spanning the gap. CDR3 in amino acids: CASSLEPGERQFF. CDR3 in DNA: TGTGCCAGCAGCTTAGAGCCGGGGGAGCGCCAGTTCTTC.

Regarding this clone: At one boundary the junction diverges from the germline segment, which might be a read error. DNA for the CDR3: TGTGCCTGGAGTGTCTACCTGACAGCTAACGAAAAACTGTTTTTT. Protein sequence: CAWSVYLTANEKLFF. This chain links TRBV30 with TRBJ1-4, with D possibly TRBD1 on 5 matching bases. Germline assignment: CDR1 GTSNPN and CDR2 SVGIG (reference sequence). This CDR3 has 15 amino acids.

This clone has a single count. The V gene is TRBV27, the J gene TRBJ1-1; no definite D call. Germline assignment: CDR1 MNHEY and CDR2 SMNVEV (reference sequence). V lost 6 bases and J lost 1, with 9 bases in between. This CDR3 spans 13 amino acids. The CDR3 sequence is CASRRPGNTEAFF. CDR3 in DNA: TGTGCCAGCAGGCGACCAGGGAACACTGAAGCTTTCTTT.

The CDR3 here is CASSRRAGGRTDTQYF. The CDR3 DNA is TGTGCCAGCAGCCGCAGAGCGGGCGGCCGCACAGATACGCAGTATTTT. This chain joins TRBV7-9 and TRBJ2-3; perhaps TRBD2 as D (6 bases). Trimming pared 5 bases from V and 1 base from J, leaving 16 bases between. The CDR3 has 16 residues. Germline-derived CDR1 and CDR2 are SEHNR and FQNEAQ (reference sequence).

The CDR3 spells CASSPVTSGEQYF. The CDR3 coding sequence is TGTGCCAGCAGCCCTGTCACTAGTGGCGAGCAGTACTTC. The J gene is TRBJ2-7, the V gene TRBV7-2; D might be TRBD2 (5 bases). The CDR3 is 13 amino acids. Germline loops: CDR1 SGHTA, CDR2 FQGNSA. V was trimmed by 5 bases and J by 6 bases, leaving 14 bases between them.

This chain joins TRBV23-1 and TRBJ2-7, with a tentative D call TRBD1 (6 bases). TRBV23-1 is filed as an ORF, its function uncertain. V dropped 1 base and J dropped 2 bases, with 15 bases sitting between them. The length of the CDR3 is 16 residues. CDR3 protein: CASSQWERQVPYEQYF. The CDR3 DNA reads TGCGCCAGCAGTCAATGGGAGAGACAGGTACCCTACGAGCAGTACTTC.

V is TRBV2 and J is TRBJ2-7; a weak D match, TRBD2 (6 bases). The germline CDR1 and CDR2 sequences are SNHLY and FYNNEI. V dropped 0 bases and J dropped 4 bases, with 13 bases sitting between them. The CDR3 covers 15 residues. CDR3 coding DNA: TGTGCCAGCAGTGAAGCGCTTGAGCGGGTTTACGAGCAGTACTTC. Protein: CASSEALERVYEQYF.

The chain combines TRBV10-3 with TRBJ2-7; 9 positions match TRBD2. V shed 0 bases, J shed 7 bases, and the junction held 4 bases outside the gene matches. Germline V gives CDR1 ENHRY, CDR2 SYGVKD. CDR3 length: 14 amino acids. The CDR3 bases are TGTGCCATCAGTGAGTCCGGACTAGCGAGGGAGCAGTACTTC. Translated: CAISESGLAREQYF.

Notes on this clone: Distinct nucleotide sequences in the sample also encode this CDR3. CDR3 DNA: TGTGCCAGCAGTTCTACCGGACAGCCCTACTATGGCTACACCTTC. Its translation is CASSSTGQPYYGYTF. This chain connects TRBV28 to TRBJ1-2, with D perhaps TRBD1 (6 bases). The V end lost 4 bases, the J end lost 3 bases, and 15 bases lay between the germline ends. Germline V CDR1 and CDR2: MDHEN, SYDVKM. The length of the CDR3 is 15 residues.

The V gene is TRBV27, the J gene TRBJ2-2; maybe TRBD2 (6 bases). V was cut by 7 bases and J by 5 bases, with 17 bases left in between. Germline loops: CDR1 MNHEY, CDR2 SMNVEV (reference sequence). There are 15 residues in the CDR3. CDR3 sequence reads: CASTLGAGRTGELFF. In nucleotides, the CDR3 is TGTGCCAGCACCCTAGGGGCAGGGAGGACCGGGGAGCTGTTTTTT.

The chain links TRBV4-3 to TRBJ2-1, with 11 bases identical to TRBD2. This CDR3 is built from 16 residues. From germline, CDR1 is LGHNA and CDR2 YSLEER. V lost 0 bases, J lost 6 bases, and 4 bases stayed unmatched. The chain's CDR3 is CASSQDQLAGGNEQFF. CDR3 bases: TGCGCCAGCAGCCAAGATCAGCTAGCGGGAGGCAATGAGCAGTTCTTC.

The chain joins TRBV5-1 to TRBJ2-2; possible D gene TRBD2, 6 bases. Trimming cost V 2 bases and J 0 bases, with 14 bases left between them. The CDR3 has 17 amino acids. Germline V gene lookup returns CDR1 SGHRS and CDR2 YFSETQ. The CDR3 nucleotides are TGCGCCAGCAGCTTCGGCGGGACGGGCGCGAACACCGGGGAGCTGTTTTTT. This translates into CASSFGGTGANTGELFF.

The V call is TRBV4-2, the J call TRBJ2-2; 7 bases fit TRBD2. Germline V gives CDR1 LGHNA, CDR2 YNFKEQ. With V trimmed by 7 bases and J by 4 bases, 9 bases remained unmatched. CDR3 length: 15 residues. CDR3 nucleotides: TGTGCCAGCAACTCACCGGGACTATCCACCGGGGAGCTGTTTTTT. Its protein product is CASNSPGLSTGELFF.

The chain couples TRBV6-6 to TRBJ2-7; the D gene is possibly TRBD2 (6 bases). V lost 6 bases to trimming and J lost 1 base, with 16 bases between them. CDR1 is MNHNY, CDR2 SVGAGI, per germline (reference sequence). This CDR3 contains 15 residues. CDR3 residues: CASSITLGGSYEQYF. The CDR3 DNA reads as TGTGCCAGCAGCATAACCCTCGGGGGTTCCTACGAGCAGTACTTC.

This clone has a single count. The rearrangement uses TRBV20-1 and TRBJ2-7; 9 nucleotides line up with TRBD2. The CDR3 is 16 amino acids. CDR1 and CDR2 (germline): DFQATT, SNEGSKA (reference sequence). The trim removed 3 bases at V and 1 base at J, leaving 10 bases unmatched. CDR3 bases: TGCAGTGCTAGTAGACTAGCGGCAACACCGTCCTACGAGCAGTACTTC. Its protein is CSASRLAATPSYEQYF.

The chain joins TRBV7-3 to TRBJ1-2; D possibly corresponds to TRBD1 (6 bases). This CDR3 has 17 residues. Germline CDR1 SGHTA, CDR2 FQGTGA. The V end was cut by 2 bases, the J end by 5 bases, with 21 bases between. This CDR3 is CASSLDRDTGAEYGYTF. Here the CDR3 DNA reads TGTGCCAGCAGCTTAGACCGGGACACCGGTGCGGAGTATGGCTACACCTTC.

The J gene is TRBJ1-4, the V gene TRBV19, with 8 bases identical to TRBD1. With 4 bases clipped from V and 8 bases from J, the junction kept 6 bases outside the gene matches. This CDR3 has 14 amino acids. In germline, CDR1 is LNHDA, CDR2 SQIVND (reference sequence). This CDR3 reads CASSTTGAREKLFF. CDR3 DNA sequence: TGTGCCAGTAGTACGACAGGGGCCCGAGAAAAACTGTTTTTT.

This chain connects TRBV7-9 to TRBJ2-3, with TRBD2 as a possible D gene (6 bases). V was clipped by 5 bases and J by 8 bases, with 14 bases between them. Germline-derived CDR1 and CDR2 are SEHNR and FQNEAQ (reference sequence). The CDR3 extends over 13 amino acids. The CDR3 sequence: CASSHITSRTQYF. CDR3 in DNA: TGTGCCAGCAGCCATATCACTAGCCGTACGCAGTATTTT.

V usage is TRBV3-1 (or the pseudogene TRBV3-2) and J usage is TRBJ2-5, with TRBD2 matching over 10 bases. The CDR3 has 16 amino acids. Per germline, CDR1 LGHDT and CDR2 YNNKEL (reference sequence). Trimming at V came to 2 bases and at J to 7 bases, leaving 10 bases not matched to a gene. For the CDR3, the DNA is TGTGCCAGCAGCCAACCGGGACTAGCGACAGCGGGGACCCAGTACTTC. This translates into CASSQPGLATAGTQYF.

The chain links TRBV20-1 to TRBJ2-6; possible D gene TRBD1, 6 bases. V dropped 3 bases and J dropped 0 bases, with 12 bases sitting between them. CDR1 is DFQATT and CDR2 is SNEGSKA in the germline V gene (reference sequence). The CDR3 spans 16 residues. Written as DNA, the CDR3 is TGCAGTGCTAGTAGCAGGGGCAACTCTGGGGCCAACGTCCTGACTTTC. It specifies CSASSRGNSGANVLTF.

The chain recombines TRBV7-3 with TRBJ2-1; 13 nucleotides match TRBD2. Germline V gene data show CDR1 as SGHTA and CDR2 as FQGTGA. J lost 11 bases, V lost 0 bases, and 7 bases had no gene match. The CDR3 runs 16 residues. In DNA form, the CDR3 reads TGTGCCAGCAGCTTAACCCAGGGACTAGCGGGAAATAAGCAGTTCTTC. This sequence encodes CASSLTQGLAGNKQFF. The whole variable domain, remainder taken from reference TRBV7-3 and TRBJ2-1, is GAGVSQTPSNKVTEKGKYVELRCDPISGHTALYWYRQSLGQGPEFLIYFQGTGAADDSGLPNDRFFAVRPEGSVSTLKIQRTERGDSAVYLCASSLTQGLAGNKQFFGPGTRLTVL.

This clone is a singleton in its sample. This chain connects TRBV3-1 (or the pseudogene TRBV3-2) to TRBJ1-3; D is uncertain. Trimming left V 2 bases short and J 1 base short, with 12 bases between. The germline V gene has CDR1 LGHDT and CDR2 YNNKEL (reference sequence). The CDR3 has 16 residues. CDR3 residues: CASSQLQFISGNTIYF. CDR3 in DNA: TGTGCCAGCAGCCAACTACAGTTCATTTCTGGAAACACCATATATTTT.